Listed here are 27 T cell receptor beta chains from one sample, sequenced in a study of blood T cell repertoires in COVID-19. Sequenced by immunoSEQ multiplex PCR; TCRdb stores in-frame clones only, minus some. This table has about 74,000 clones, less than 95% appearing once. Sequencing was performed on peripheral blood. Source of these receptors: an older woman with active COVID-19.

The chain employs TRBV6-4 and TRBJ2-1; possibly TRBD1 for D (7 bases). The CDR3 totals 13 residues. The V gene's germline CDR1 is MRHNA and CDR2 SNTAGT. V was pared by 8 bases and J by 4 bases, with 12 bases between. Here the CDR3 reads CASAGQPYNEQFF. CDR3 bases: TGTGCCAGCGCGGGACAGCCGTACAATGAGCAGTTCTTC.

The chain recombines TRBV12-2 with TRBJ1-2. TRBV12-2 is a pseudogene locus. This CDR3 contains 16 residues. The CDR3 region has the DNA TGTGCAAGTCGCTTAGTAAGGGGCGGGAACTTCTATGGCTACACCTTC. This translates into CASRLVRGGNFYGYTF.

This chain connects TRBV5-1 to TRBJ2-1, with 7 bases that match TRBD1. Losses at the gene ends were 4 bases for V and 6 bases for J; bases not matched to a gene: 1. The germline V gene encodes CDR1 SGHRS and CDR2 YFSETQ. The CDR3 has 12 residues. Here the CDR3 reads CASSKGANEQFF. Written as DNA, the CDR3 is TGCGCCAGCAGCAAGGGGGCCAATGAGCAGTTCTTC.

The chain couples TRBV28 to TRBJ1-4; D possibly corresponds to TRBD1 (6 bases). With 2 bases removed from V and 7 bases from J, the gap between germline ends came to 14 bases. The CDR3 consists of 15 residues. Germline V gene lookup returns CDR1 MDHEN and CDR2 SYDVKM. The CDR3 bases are TGTGCCAGCAGTTTACAACAGGGATTGAGTGAAAAACTGTTTTTT. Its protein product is CASSLQQGLSEKLFF.

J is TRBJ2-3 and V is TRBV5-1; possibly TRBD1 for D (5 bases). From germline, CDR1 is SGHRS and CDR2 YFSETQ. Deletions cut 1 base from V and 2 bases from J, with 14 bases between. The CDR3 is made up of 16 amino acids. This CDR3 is CASSLSGVGATDTQYF. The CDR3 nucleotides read TGCGCCAGCAGCTTGTCAGGAGTAGGGGCCACAGATACGCAGTATTTT.

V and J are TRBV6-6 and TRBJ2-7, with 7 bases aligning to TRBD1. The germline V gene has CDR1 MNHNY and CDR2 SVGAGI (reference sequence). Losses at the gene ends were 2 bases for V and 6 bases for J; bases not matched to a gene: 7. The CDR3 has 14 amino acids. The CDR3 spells CASSYDRASGEQYF. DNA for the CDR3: TGTGCCAGCAGTTACGACAGGGCAAGTGGCGAGCAGTACTTC.

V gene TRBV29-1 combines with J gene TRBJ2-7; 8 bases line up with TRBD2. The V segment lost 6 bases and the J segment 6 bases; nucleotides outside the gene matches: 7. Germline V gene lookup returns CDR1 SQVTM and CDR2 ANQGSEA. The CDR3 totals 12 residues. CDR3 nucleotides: TGCAGCGTCCTCGGACTAGCTGGCGAGCAGTACTTC. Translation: CSVLGLAGEQYF.

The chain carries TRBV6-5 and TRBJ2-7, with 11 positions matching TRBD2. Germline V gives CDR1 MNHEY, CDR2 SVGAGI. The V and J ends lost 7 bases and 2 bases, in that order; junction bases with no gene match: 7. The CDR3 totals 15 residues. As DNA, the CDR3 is TGTGCCAGCACTAGGACTAGCGGGCCTGCCTACGAGCAGTACTTC. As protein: CASTRTSGPAYEQYF.

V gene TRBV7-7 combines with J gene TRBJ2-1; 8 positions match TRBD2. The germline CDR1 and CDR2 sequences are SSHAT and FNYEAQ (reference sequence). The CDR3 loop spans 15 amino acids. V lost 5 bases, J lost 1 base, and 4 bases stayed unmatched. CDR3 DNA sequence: TGTGCCAGCAGCCCAATAGCGGGATCCTACAATGAGCAGTTCTTC. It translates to CASSPIAGSYNEQFF.

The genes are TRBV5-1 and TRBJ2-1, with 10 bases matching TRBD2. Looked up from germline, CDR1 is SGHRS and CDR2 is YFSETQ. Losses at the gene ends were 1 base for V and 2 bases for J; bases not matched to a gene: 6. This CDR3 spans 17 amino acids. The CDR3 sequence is CASSLSPGLATYNEQFF. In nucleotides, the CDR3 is TGCGCCAGCAGCTTGTCACCGGGACTAGCGACCTACAATGAGCAGTTCTTC.

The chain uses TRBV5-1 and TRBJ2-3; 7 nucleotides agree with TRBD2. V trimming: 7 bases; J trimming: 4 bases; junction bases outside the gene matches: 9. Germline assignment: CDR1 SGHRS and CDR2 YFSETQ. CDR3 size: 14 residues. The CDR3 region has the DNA TGCGCCAGCGGCGGGGGAGGGCCTTCAGATACGCAGTATTTT. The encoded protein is CASGGGGPSDTQYF.

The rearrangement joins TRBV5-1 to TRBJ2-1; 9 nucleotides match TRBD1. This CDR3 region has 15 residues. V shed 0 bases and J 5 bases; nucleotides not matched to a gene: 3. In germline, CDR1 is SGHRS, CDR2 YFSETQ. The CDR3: CASSLVWDRDNEQFF. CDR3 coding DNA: TGCGCCAGCAGCTTGGTATGGGACAGGGACAATGAGCAGTTCTTC.

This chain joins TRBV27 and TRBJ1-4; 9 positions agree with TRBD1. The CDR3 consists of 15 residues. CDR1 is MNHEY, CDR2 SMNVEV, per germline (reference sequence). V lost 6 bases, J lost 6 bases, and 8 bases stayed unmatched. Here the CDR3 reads CASSPGWDRDEKLFF. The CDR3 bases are TGTGCCAGCAGCCCCGGTTGGGACAGGGATGAAAAACTGTTTTTT.

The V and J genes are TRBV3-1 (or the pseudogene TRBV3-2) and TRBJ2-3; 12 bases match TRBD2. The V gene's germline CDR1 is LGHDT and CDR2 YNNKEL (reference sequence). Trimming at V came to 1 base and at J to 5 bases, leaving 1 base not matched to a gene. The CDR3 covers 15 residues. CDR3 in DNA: TGTGCCAGCAGCCAAGGACTAGCGGGAGTAGATACGCAGTATTTT. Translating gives CASSQGLAGVDTQYF.

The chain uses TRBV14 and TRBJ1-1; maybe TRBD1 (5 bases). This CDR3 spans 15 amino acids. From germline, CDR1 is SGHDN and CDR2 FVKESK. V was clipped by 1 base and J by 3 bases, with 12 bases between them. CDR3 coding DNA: TGTGCCAGCAGCCAAGCTCGGGGGTGGGACACTGAAGCTTTCTTT. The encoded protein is CASSQARGWDTEAFF.

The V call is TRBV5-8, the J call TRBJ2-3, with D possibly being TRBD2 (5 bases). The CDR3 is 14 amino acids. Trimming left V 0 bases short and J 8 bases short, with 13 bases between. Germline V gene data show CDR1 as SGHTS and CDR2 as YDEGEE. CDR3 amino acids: CASSLAGLTGTQYF. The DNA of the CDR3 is TGTGCCAGCAGCTTGGCCGGACTCACGGGTACGCAGTATTTT.

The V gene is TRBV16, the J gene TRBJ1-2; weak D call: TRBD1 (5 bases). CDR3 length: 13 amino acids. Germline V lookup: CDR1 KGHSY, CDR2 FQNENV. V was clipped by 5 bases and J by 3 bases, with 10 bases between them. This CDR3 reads CASSAIGDYGYTF. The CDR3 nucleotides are TGTGCCAGCAGCGCGATAGGGGACTATGGCTACACCTTC. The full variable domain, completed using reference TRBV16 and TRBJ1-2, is GEEVAQTPKHLVRGEGQKAKLYCAPIKGHSYVFWYQQVLKNEFKFLISFQNENVFDETGMPKERFSAKCLPNSPCSLEIQATKLEDSAVYFCASSAIGDYGYTFGSGTRLTVV.

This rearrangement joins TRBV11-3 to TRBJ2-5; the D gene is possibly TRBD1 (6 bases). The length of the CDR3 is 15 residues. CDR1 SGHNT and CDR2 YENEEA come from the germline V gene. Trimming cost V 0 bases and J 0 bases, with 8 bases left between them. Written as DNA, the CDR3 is TGTGCCAGCAGCTTAGACGGACAGCACCAAGAGACCCAGTACTTC. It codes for CASSLDGQHQETQYF.

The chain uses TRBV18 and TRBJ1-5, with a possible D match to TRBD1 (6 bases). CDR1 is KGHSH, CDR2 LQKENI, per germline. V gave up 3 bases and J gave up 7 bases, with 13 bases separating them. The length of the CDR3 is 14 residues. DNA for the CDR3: TGTGCCAGCTCACCCCAGGGGAAGGGACAGCCCCAGCATTTT. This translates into CASSPQGKGQPQHF.

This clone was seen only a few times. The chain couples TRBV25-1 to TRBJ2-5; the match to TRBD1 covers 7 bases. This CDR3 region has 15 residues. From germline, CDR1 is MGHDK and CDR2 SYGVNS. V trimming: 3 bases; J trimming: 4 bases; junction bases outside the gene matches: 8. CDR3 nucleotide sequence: TGTGCCAGCAGTGACCGACAGGGCTTGGGAGAGACCCAGTACTTC. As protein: CASSDRQGLGETQYF.

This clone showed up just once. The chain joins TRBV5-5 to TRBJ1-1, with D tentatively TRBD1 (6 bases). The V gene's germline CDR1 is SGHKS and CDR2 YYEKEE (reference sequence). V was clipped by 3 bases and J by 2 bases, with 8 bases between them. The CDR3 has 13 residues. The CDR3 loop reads CASSSQGNTEAFF. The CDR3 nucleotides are TGTGCCAGCAGCTCACAGGGAAACACTGAAGCTTTCTTT. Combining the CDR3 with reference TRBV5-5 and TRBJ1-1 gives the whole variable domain DAGVTQSPTHLIKTRGQQVTLRCSPISGHKSVSWYQQVLGQGPQFIFQYYEKEERGRGNFPDRFSARQFPNYSSELNVNALLLGDSALYLCASSSQGNTEAFFGQGTRLTVV.

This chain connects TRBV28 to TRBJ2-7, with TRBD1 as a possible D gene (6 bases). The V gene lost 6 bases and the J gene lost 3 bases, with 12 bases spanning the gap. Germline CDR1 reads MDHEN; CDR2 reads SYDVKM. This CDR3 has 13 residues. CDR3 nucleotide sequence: TGTGCCAGCAGCGGCACAGGGATCTACGAGCAGTACTTC. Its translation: CASSGTGIYEQYF.

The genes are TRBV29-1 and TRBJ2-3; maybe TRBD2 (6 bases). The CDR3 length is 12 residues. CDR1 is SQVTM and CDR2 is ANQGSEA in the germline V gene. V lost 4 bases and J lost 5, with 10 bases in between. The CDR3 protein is CSVGIGGDTQYF. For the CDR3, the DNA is TGCAGCGTTGGTATCGGGGGAGATACGCAGTATTTT.

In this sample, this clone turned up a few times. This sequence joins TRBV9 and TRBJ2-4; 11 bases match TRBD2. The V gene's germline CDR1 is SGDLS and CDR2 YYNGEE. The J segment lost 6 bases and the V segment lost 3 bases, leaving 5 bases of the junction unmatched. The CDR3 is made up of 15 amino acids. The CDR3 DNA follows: TGTGCCAGCAGCGGGCGAACTAGCGGGAGAAACATTCAGTACTTC. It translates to CASSGRTSGRNIQYF. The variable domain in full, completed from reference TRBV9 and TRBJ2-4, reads DSGVTQTPKHLITATGQRVTLRCSPRSGDLSVYWYQQSLDQGLQFLIQYYNGEERAKGNILERFSAQQFPDLHSELNLSSLELGDSALYFCASSGRTSGRNIQYFGAGTRLSVL.

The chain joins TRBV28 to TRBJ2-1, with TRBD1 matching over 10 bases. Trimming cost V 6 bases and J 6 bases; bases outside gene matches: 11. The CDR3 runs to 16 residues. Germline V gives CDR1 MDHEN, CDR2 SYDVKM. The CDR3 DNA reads TGTGCCAGCAGAGGACCGGGACAGGGGACGAGCAATGAGCAGTTCTTC. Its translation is CASRGPGQGTSNEQFF.

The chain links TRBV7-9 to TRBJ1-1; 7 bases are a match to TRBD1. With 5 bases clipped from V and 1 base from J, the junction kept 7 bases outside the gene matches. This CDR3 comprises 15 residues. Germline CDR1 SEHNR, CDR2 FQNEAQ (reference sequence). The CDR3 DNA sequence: TGTGCCAGCAGCATCCAGACAGGGCGGAACACTGAAGCTTTCTTT. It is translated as CASSIQTGRNTEAFF.

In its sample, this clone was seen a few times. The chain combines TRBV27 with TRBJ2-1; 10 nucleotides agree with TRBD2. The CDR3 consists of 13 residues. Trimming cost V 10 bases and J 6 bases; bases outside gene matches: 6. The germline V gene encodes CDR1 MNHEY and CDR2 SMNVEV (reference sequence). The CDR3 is CATGLAVGNEQFF. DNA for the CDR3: TGTGCCACCGGACTAGCGGTGGGCAATGAGCAGTTCTTC.